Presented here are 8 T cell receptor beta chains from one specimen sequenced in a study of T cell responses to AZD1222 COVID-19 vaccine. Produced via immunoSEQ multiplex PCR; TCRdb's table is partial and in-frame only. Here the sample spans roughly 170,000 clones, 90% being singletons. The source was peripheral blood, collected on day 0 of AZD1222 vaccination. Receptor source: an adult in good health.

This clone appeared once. The CDR3 loop is CSGQGPGNTIYF. The DNA for the CDR3 is TGCAGCGGCCAGGGACCTGGAAACACCATATATTTT. The chain is built from TRBV29-1 and TRBJ1-3; D possibly corresponds to TRBD1 (5 bases). V shed 7 bases and J shed 2 bases, with 9 bases lying between them. Per germline, CDR1 SQVTM and CDR2 ANQGSEA. The CDR3 length is 12 residues.

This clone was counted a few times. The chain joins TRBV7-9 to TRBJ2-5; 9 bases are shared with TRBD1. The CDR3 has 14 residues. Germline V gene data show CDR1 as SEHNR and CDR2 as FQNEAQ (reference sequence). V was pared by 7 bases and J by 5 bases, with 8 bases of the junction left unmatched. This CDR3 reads CASTGTGSMETQYF. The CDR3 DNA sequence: TGTGCCAGCACCGGGACAGGGAGTATGGAGACCCAGTACTTC. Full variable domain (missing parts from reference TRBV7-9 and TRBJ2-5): DTGVSQNPRHKITKRGQNVTFRCDPISEHNRLYWYRQTLGQGPEFLTYFQNEAQLEKSRLLSDRFSAERPKGSFSTLEIQRTEQGDSAMYLCASTGTGSMETQYFGPGTRLLVL.

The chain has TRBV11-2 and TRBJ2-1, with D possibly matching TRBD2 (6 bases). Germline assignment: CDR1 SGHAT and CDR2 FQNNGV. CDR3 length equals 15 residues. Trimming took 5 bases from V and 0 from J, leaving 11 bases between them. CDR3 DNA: TGTGCCAGCAGCCTGGGGGGAAGCTCCTACAATGAGCAGTTCTTC. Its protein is CASSLGGSSYNEQFF.

The CDR3 coding sequence is TGTGCCAGCAGCCAAGATGGGGGGACTGAAATTTACTACGAGCAGTACTTC. It yields the protein CASSQDGGTEIYYEQYF. The V and J genes are TRBV4-2 and TRBJ2-7, with TRBD2 as a possible D gene (6 bases). The CDR3 has 17 residues. Germline V gene lookup returns CDR1 LGHNA and CDR2 YNFKEQ. V lost 0 bases and J 3 bases, leaving 18 bases between the germline ends.

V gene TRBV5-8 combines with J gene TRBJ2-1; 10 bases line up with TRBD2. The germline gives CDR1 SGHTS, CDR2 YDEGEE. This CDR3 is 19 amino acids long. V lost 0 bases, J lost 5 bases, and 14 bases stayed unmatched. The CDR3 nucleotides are TGTGCCAGCAGCTTGGGTTTACTCAAGCGGGGGGGAATGAACAATGAGCAGTTCTTC. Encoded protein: CASSLGLLKRGGMNNEQFF. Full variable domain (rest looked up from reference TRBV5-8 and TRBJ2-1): EAGVTQSPTHLIKTRGQQATLRCSPISGHTSVYWYQQALGLGLQFLLWYDEGEERNRGNFPPRFSGRQFPNYSSELNVNALELEDSALYLCASSLGLLKRGGMNNEQFFGPGTRLTVL.

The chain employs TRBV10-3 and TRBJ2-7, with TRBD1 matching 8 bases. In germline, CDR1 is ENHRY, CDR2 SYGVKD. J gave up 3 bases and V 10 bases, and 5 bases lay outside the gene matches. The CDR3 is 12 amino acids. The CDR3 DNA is TGTGCCACCCAGACAGGGGACTACGAGCAGTACTTC. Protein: CATQTGDYEQYF.

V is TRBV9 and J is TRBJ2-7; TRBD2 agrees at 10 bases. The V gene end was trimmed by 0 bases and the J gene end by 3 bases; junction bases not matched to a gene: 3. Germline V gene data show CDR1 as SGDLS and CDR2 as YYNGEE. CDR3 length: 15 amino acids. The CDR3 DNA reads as TGTGCCAGCAGCGTAGAGCTAGCGGGGGTCTACGAGCAGTACTTC. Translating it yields CASSVELAGVYEQYF.

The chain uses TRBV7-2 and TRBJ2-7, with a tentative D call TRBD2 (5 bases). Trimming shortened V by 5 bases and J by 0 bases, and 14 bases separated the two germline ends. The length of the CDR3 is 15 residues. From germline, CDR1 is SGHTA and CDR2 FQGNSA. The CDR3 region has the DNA TGTGCCAGCAGCACCGACTACCGAAGCTCCTACGAGCAGTACTTC. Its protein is CASSTDYRSSYEQYF.